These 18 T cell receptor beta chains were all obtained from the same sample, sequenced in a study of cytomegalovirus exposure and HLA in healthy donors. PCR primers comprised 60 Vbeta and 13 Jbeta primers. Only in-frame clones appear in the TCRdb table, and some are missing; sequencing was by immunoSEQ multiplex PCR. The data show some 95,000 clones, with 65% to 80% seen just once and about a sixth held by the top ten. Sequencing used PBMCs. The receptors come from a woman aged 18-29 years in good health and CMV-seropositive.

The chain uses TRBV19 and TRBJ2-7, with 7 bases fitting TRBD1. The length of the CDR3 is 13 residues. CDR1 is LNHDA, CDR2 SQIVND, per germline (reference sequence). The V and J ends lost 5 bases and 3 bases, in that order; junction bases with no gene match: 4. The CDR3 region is CASSVNRGYEQYF. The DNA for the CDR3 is TGTGCCAGTAGTGTAAACAGGGGCTACGAGCAGTACTTC.

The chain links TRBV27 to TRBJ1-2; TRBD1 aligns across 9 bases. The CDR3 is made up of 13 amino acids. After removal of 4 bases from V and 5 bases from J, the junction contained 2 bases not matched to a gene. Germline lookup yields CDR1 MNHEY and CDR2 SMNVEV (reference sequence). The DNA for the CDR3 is TGTGCCAGCAGTTCTGGACAGGGGTATGGCTACACCTTC. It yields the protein CASSSGQGYGYTF.

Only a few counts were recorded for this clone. The CDR3 is CASTKREGGGPEAFF. CDR3 in DNA: TGCGCCAGCACCAAAAGAGAGGGAGGAGGGCCTGAAGCTTTCTTT. This chain connects TRBV10-1 to TRBJ1-1; D is ambiguous. V lost 7 bases to trimming and J lost 6 bases, with 21 bases between them. The CDR3 length is 15 residues. Germline CDR1 WNHNN, CDR2 SYGVQD (reference sequence).

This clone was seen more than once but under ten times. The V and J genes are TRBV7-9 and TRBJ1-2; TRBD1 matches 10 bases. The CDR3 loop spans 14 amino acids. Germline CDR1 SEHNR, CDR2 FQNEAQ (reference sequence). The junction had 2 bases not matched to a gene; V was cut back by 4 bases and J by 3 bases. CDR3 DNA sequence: TGTGCCAGCAGCTCGGGACAGGGGTACTATGGCTACACCTTC. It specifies CASSSGQGYYGYTF.

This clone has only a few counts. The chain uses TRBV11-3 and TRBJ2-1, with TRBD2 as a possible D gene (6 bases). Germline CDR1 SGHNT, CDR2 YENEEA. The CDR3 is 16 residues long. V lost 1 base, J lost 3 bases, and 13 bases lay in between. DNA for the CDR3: TGTGCCAGCAGCTTAGCCCGGGAGAGTGGCTACAATGAGCAGTTCTTC. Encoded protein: CASSLARESGYNEQFF.

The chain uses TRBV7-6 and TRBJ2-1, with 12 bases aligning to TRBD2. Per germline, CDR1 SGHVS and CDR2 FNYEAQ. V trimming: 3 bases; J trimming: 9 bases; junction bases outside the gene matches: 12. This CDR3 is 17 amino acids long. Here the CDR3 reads CASSLGSLAGGPFEQFF. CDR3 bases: TGTGCCAGCAGCTTGGGTTCCCTAGCGGGAGGGCCTTTTGAGCAGTTCTTC.

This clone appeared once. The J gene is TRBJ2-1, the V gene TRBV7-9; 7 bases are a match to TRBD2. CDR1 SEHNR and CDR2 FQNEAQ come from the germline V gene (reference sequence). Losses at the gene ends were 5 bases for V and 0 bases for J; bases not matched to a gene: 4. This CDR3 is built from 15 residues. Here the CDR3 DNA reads TGTGCCAGCAGCCCTAGCGGTAGCTCCTACAATGAGCAGTTCTTC. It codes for CASSPSGSSYNEQFF.

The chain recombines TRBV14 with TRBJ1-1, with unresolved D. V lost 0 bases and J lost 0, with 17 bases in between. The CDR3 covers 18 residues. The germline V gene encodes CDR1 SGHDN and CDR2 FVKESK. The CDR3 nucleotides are TGTGCCAGCAGCCAAGAGACTCGTATAGCTACTTTGAACACTGAAGCTTTCTTT. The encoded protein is CASSQETRIATLNTEAFF.

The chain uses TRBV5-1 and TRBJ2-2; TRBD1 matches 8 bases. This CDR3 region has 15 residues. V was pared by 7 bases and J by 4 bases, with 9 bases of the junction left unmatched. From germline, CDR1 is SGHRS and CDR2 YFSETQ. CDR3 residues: CASGGGTGATGELFF. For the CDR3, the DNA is TGCGCCAGCGGCGGCGGGACAGGTGCCACCGGGGAGCTGTTTTTT.

The CDR3, as DNA: TGTGCCAGCAGTTCCCCGTCCCGCGGGAGGGCCAATGAGCAGTTCTTC. Translated, it gives CASSSPSRGRANEQFF. V is TRBV28 and J is TRBJ2-1; 9 nucleotides match TRBD2. The germline V gene has CDR1 MDHEN and CDR2 SYDVKM. The CDR3 loop spans 16 amino acids. The ends lost 4 bases at V and 6 bases at J; junction bases unmatched: 10.

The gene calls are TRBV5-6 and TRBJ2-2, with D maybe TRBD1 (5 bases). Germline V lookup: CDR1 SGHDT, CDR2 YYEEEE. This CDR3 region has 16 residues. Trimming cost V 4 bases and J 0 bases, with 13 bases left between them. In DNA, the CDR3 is TGTGCCAGCAGCCGATTAGGGGAATCGAACACCGGGGAGCTGTTTTTT. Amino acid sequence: CASSRLGESNTGELFF.

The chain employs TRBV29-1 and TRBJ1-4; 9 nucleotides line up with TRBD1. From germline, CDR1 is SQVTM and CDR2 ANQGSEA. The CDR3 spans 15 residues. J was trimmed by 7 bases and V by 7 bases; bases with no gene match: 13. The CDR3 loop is CSGRDRVTGTEKLFF. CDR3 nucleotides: TGCAGCGGAAGGGACAGGGTGACTGGTACTGAAAAACTGTTTTTT.

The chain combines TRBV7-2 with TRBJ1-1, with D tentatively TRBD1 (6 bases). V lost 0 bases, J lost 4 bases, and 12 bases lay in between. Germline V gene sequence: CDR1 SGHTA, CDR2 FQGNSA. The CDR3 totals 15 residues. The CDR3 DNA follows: TGTGCCAGCAGCTTAGCGGGGCAGGGGCGCACTGAAGCTTTCTTT. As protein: CASSLAGQGRTEAFF. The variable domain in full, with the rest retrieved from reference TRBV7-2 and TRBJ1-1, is GAGVSQSPSNKVTEKGKDVELRCDPISGHTALYWYRQSLGQGLEFLIYFQGNSAPDKSGLPSDRFSAERTGGSVSTLTIQRTQQEDSAVYLCASSLAGQGRTEAFFGQGTRLTVV.

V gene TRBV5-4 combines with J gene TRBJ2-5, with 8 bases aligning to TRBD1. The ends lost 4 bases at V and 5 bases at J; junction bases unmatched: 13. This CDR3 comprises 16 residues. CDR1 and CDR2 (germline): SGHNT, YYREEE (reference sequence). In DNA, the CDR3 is TGTGCCAGCAGCCCGGCGGGGCAGGGGGCTTGGGAGACCCAGTACTTC. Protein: CASSPAGQGAWETQYF.

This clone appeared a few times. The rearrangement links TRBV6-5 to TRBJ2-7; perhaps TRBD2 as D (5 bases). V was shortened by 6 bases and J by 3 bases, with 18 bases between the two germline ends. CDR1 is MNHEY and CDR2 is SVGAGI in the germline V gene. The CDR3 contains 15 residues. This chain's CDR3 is CASSPLRRRDYEQYF. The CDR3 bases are TGTGCCAGCAGCCCCTTGCGAAGACGGGACTACGAGCAGTACTTC.

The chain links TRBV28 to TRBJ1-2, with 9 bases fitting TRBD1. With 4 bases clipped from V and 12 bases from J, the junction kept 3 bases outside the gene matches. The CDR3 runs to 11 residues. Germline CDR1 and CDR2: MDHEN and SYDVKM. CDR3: CASSSGTGNTF. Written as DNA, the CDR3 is TGTGCCAGCAGTTCCGGGACAGGGAACACCTTC.

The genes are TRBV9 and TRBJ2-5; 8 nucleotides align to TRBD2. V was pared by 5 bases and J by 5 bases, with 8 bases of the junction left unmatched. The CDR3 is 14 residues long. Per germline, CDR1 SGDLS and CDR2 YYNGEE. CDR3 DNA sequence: TGTGCCAGCAGTGCAAGCGGGGGTAGGGAGACCCAGTACTTC. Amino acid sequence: CASSASGGRETQYF.

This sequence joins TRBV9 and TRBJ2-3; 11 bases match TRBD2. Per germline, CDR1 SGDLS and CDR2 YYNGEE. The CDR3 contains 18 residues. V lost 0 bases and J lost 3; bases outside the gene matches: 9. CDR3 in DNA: TGTGCCAGCAGCGTAGGGCTAGCGGGGGGAGAGGGTACAGATACGCAGTATTTT. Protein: CASSVGLAGGEGTDTQYF.